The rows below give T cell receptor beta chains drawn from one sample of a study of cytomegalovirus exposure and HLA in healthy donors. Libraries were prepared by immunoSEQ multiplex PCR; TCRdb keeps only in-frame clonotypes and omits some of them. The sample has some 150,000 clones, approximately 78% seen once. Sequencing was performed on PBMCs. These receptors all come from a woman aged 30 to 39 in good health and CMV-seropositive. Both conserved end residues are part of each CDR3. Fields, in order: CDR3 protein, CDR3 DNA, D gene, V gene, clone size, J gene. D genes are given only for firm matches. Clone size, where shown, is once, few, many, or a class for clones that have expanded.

cdr3_aa: CASSLGQGRFYEQYF; cdr3_nt: TGCGCCAGCAGCTTGGGGCAGGGTCGCTTCTACGAGCAGTACTTC; d_call: NA; v_call: TRBV5-1; clone_size: NA; j_call: TRBJ2-7
cdr3_aa: CASSYSNILSGYVYTF; cdr3_nt: TGTGCCAGCAGTTACTCGAATATACTCTCCGGTTATGTCTACACCTTC; d_call: NA; v_call: TRBV6-5; clone_size: NA; j_call: TRBJ1-2
cdr3_aa: CSAGRTDTQYF; cdr3_nt: TGCAGCGCCGGCAGGACAGATACGCAGTATTTT; d_call: NA; v_call: TRBV29-1; clone_size: NA; j_call: TRBJ2-3
cdr3_aa: CASSRGQGADTQYF; cdr3_nt: TGTGCCAGCAGCCGCGGACAGGGGGCAGATACGCAGTATTTT; d_call: TRBD1; v_call: TRBV6-6; clone_size: NA; j_call: TRBJ2-3
cdr3_aa: CASSERPTGAYEQYF; cdr3_nt: TGTGCCAGCAGTGAACGTCCAACAGGGGCCTACGAGCAGTACTTC; d_call: TRBD1; v_call: TRBV6-1; clone_size: NA; j_call: TRBJ2-7
cdr3_aa: CASRYLEGFYEQYF; cdr3_nt: TGTGCCAGCAGGTACCTGGAGGGGTTTTACGAGCAGTACTTC; d_call: NA; v_call: TRBV2; clone_size: NA; j_call: TRBJ2-7
cdr3_aa: CSFLGLAGGHSDTQYF; cdr3_nt: TGCAGCTTCCTGGGACTAGCGGGGGGGCATTCAGATACGCAGTATTTT; d_call: TRBD2; v_call: TRBV29-1; clone_size: NA; j_call: TRBJ2-3
cdr3_aa: CASSTEQGGDYEQYF; cdr3_nt: TGTGCCAGTAGTACTGAACAGGGGGGCGACTACGAGCAGTACTTC; d_call: TRBD1; v_call: TRBV19; clone_size: NA; j_call: TRBJ2-7
cdr3_aa: CASSLYPILNTEAFF; cdr3_nt: TGTGCCAGCAGTTTATATCCTATTTTGAACACTGAAGCTTTCTTT; d_call: NA; v_call: TRBV27; clone_size: NA; j_call: TRBJ1-1
cdr3_aa: CASSLDVAGRKDEKLFF; cdr3_nt: TGTGCCAGCAGCTTGGACGTGGCGGGTCGAAAGGATGAAAAACTGTTTTTT; d_call: NA; v_call: TRBV5-6; clone_size: NA; j_call: TRBJ1-4
cdr3_aa: CASSLAVSNTGELFF; cdr3_nt: TGCGCCAGCAGCTTGGCAGTCTCGAACACCGGGGAGCTGTTTTTT; d_call: NA; v_call: TRBV5-1; clone_size: NA; j_call: TRBJ2-2
cdr3_aa: CASSQDPPRDEKLFF; cdr3_nt: TGTGCCAGCAGCCAAGACCCTCCGAGGGATGAAAAACTGTTTTTT; d_call: NA; v_call: TRBV4-2; clone_size: NA; j_call: TRBJ1-4
cdr3_aa: CASSRGQAYEQYF; cdr3_nt: TGTGCCAGCAGCCGGGGACAAGCCTACGAGCAGTACTTC; d_call: NA; v_call: TRBV7-9; clone_size: once; j_call: TRBJ2-7
cdr3_aa: CASGGNTGELFF; cdr3_nt: TGTGCCAGCGGAGGAAACACCGGGGAGCTGTTTTTT; d_call: NA; v_call: TRBV7-3; clone_size: NA; j_call: TRBJ2-2
cdr3_aa: CASSVGGTSYTGELVF; cdr3_nt: TGTGCCAGCAGCGTAGGTGGGACTAGCTATACCGGGGAGCTGGTTTTT; d_call: TRBD2; v_call: TRBV9; clone_size: NA; j_call: TRBJ2-2
cdr3_aa: CASSQGQMSGGGNTGELFF; cdr3_nt: TGCGCCAGCAGCCAAGGACAGATGAGCGGGGGGGGGAACACCGGGGAGCTGTTTTTT; d_call: TRBD2; v_call: TRBV4-1; clone_size: NA; j_call: TRBJ2-2
cdr3_aa: CASSFRQWPGEKLFF; cdr3_nt: TGTGCCAGCAGCTTCAGACAGTGGCCGGGTGAAAAACTGTTTTTT; d_call: NA; v_call: TRBV9; clone_size: NA; j_call: TRBJ1-4
cdr3_aa: CASSIPGLAGGNEQFF; cdr3_nt: TGTGCCAGCAGCATCCCGGGACTAGCGGGGGGAAATGAGCAGTTCTTC; d_call: TRBD2; v_call: TRBV5-6; clone_size: few; j_call: TRBJ2-1
cdr3_aa: CASSQQRRGGNTIYF; cdr3_nt: TGCGCCAGCAGCCAACAAAGGAGAGGTGGAAACACCATATATTTT; d_call: NA; v_call: TRBV4-3; clone_size: few; j_call: TRBJ1-3
cdr3_aa: CAWSVKGAAGYTF; cdr3_nt: TGTGCCTGGAGTGTAAAGGGGGCGGCTGGCTACACCTTC; d_call: TRBD1; v_call: TRBV30; clone_size: NA; j_call: TRBJ1-2
cdr3_aa: CASSVASGYNEQFF; cdr3_nt: TGTGCCAGCAGCGTAGCGTCGGGTTACAATGAGCAGTTCTTC; d_call: NA; v_call: TRBV9; clone_size: NA; j_call: TRBJ2-1
cdr3_aa: CASSYPGGSGYTF; cdr3_nt: TGCGCCAGCAGCTATCCAGGGGGCTCTGGCTACACCTTC; d_call: TRBD1; v_call: TRBV5-1; clone_size: few; j_call: TRBJ1-2
cdr3_aa: CASSISILSDSPLHF; cdr3_nt: TGTGCCAGTAGTATAAGTATCCTCAGCGATTCACCCCTCCACTTT; d_call: NA; v_call: TRBV19; clone_size: NA; j_call: TRBJ1-6
cdr3_aa: CASSLDGSRGTYEQYF; cdr3_nt: TGCGCCAGCAGCTTGGATGGCTCCCGGGGAACCTACGAGCAGTACTTC; d_call: NA; v_call: TRBV5-1; clone_size: NA; j_call: TRBJ2-7
cdr3_aa: CASSPQGAGELFF; cdr3_nt: TGTGCCAGTAGTCCACAGGGAGCCGGGGAGCTGTTTTTT; d_call: NA; v_call: TRBV19; clone_size: once; j_call: TRBJ2-2
cdr3_aa: CASSLQGASDTQYF; cdr3_nt: TGTGCCAGCAGTTTACAGGGGGCGAGTGATACGCAGTATTTT; d_call: TRBD1; v_call: TRBV28; clone_size: few; j_call: TRBJ2-3
cdr3_aa: CASSSAPGTSSYEQFF; cdr3_nt: TGCGCCAGCAGCTCCGCCCCCGGGACTAGCAGCTATGAGCAGTTCTTC; d_call: TRBD2; v_call: TRBV5-1; clone_size: NA; j_call: TRBJ2-1
cdr3_aa: CASSEGGRGYGYTF; cdr3_nt: TGTGCCAGCAGTGAGGGGGGTAGAGGCTATGGCTACACCTTC; d_call: NA; v_call: TRBV2; clone_size: NA; j_call: TRBJ1-2
cdr3_aa: CASSYSIGVRNSPLHF; cdr3_nt: TGTGCCAGCAGTTACTCAATAGGGGTCCGTAATTCACCCCTCCACTTT; d_call: NA; v_call: TRBV6-5; clone_size: NA; j_call: TRBJ1-6
cdr3_aa: CAISESLLADNEQFF; cdr3_nt: TGTGCCATCAGTGAGTCGTTACTAGCCGACAATGAGCAGTTCTTC; d_call: NA; v_call: TRBV10-3; clone_size: NA; j_call: TRBJ2-1
cdr3_aa: CASSSRRITNEKLFF; cdr3_nt: TGTGCCAGCAGTTCGAGAAGAATAACTAATGAAAAACTGTTTTTT; d_call: NA; v_call: TRBV28; clone_size: NA; j_call: TRBJ1-4
cdr3_aa: CAISESLPDTQYF; cdr3_nt: TGTGCCATCAGTGAGTCCCTCCCAGATACGCAGTATTTT; d_call: NA; v_call: TRBV10-3; clone_size: NA; j_call: TRBJ2-3
cdr3_aa: CASRWQPVGNYGYTF; cdr3_nt: TGTGCCAGTCGCTGGCAGCCCGTCGGGAACTATGGCTACACCTTC; d_call: NA; v_call: TRBV9; clone_size: NA; j_call: TRBJ1-2
cdr3_aa: CASSSSNRGPAFF; cdr3_nt: TGCGCCAGCAGCTCCTCCAACAGGGGGCCGGCTTTCTTT; d_call: TRBD1; v_call: TRBV5-1; clone_size: NA; j_call: TRBJ1-1
cdr3_aa: CATSRTTGFDGYTF; cdr3_nt: TGTGCCACCAGCAGAACCACAGGCTTTGATGGCTACACCTTC; d_call: NA; v_call: TRBV15; clone_size: many; j_call: TRBJ1-2
cdr3_aa: CASSLAGKPYEQYF; cdr3_nt: TGTGCCAGCAGCTTGGCCGGGAAGCCCTACGAGCAGTACTTC; d_call: NA; v_call: TRBV5-4; clone_size: NA; j_call: TRBJ2-7
cdr3_aa: CASSAGGLLGGYTF; cdr3_nt: TGTGCCAGCAGCGCAGGGGGCCTTTTGGGTGGCTACACCTTC; d_call: TRBD1; v_call: TRBV5-6; clone_size: NA; j_call: TRBJ1-2
cdr3_aa: CASSLLGSTDTQYF; cdr3_nt: TGTGCCAGCAGCCTACTAGGAAGCACAGATACGCAGTATTTT; d_call: NA; v_call: TRBV7-9; clone_size: NA; j_call: TRBJ2-3
cdr3_aa: CASSFGQGGSPLHF; cdr3_nt: TGTGCCAGCAGCTTTGGACAGGGTGGCTCACCCCTCCACTTT; d_call: TRBD1; v_call: TRBV7-8; clone_size: NA; j_call: TRBJ1-6
cdr3_aa: CASSLGTSGGQETQYF; cdr3_nt: TGCGCCAGCAGCTTGGGTACTAGCGGGGGGCAAGAGACCCAGTACTTC; d_call: TRBD2; v_call: TRBV5-1; clone_size: NA; j_call: TRBJ2-5
cdr3_aa: CASSLSVGTARRDEKLFF; cdr3_nt: TGTGCCAGCAGCTTAAGCGTCGGGACAGCTAGAAGGGATGAAAAACTGTTTTTT; d_call: TRBD1; v_call: TRBV5-4; clone_size: few; j_call: TRBJ1-4
cdr3_aa: CASSEWTGMGSYNSPLHF; cdr3_nt: TGTGCCAGCAGTGAGTGGACAGGCATGGGGTCCTATAATTCACCCCTCCACTTT; d_call: TRBD1; v_call: TRBV2; clone_size: NA; j_call: TRBJ1-6
cdr3_aa: CASSPRDTEAFF; cdr3_nt: TGTGCCAGTAGTCCGAGGGACACTGAAGCTTTCTTT; d_call: NA; v_call: TRBV19; clone_size: NA; j_call: TRBJ1-1
cdr3_aa: CASSWGTAVGSDEQYF; cdr3_nt: TGCGCCAGCAGCTGGGGGACAGCGGTAGGTTCGGACGAGCAGTACTTC; d_call: TRBD1; v_call: TRBV5-1; clone_size: NA; j_call: TRBJ2-7